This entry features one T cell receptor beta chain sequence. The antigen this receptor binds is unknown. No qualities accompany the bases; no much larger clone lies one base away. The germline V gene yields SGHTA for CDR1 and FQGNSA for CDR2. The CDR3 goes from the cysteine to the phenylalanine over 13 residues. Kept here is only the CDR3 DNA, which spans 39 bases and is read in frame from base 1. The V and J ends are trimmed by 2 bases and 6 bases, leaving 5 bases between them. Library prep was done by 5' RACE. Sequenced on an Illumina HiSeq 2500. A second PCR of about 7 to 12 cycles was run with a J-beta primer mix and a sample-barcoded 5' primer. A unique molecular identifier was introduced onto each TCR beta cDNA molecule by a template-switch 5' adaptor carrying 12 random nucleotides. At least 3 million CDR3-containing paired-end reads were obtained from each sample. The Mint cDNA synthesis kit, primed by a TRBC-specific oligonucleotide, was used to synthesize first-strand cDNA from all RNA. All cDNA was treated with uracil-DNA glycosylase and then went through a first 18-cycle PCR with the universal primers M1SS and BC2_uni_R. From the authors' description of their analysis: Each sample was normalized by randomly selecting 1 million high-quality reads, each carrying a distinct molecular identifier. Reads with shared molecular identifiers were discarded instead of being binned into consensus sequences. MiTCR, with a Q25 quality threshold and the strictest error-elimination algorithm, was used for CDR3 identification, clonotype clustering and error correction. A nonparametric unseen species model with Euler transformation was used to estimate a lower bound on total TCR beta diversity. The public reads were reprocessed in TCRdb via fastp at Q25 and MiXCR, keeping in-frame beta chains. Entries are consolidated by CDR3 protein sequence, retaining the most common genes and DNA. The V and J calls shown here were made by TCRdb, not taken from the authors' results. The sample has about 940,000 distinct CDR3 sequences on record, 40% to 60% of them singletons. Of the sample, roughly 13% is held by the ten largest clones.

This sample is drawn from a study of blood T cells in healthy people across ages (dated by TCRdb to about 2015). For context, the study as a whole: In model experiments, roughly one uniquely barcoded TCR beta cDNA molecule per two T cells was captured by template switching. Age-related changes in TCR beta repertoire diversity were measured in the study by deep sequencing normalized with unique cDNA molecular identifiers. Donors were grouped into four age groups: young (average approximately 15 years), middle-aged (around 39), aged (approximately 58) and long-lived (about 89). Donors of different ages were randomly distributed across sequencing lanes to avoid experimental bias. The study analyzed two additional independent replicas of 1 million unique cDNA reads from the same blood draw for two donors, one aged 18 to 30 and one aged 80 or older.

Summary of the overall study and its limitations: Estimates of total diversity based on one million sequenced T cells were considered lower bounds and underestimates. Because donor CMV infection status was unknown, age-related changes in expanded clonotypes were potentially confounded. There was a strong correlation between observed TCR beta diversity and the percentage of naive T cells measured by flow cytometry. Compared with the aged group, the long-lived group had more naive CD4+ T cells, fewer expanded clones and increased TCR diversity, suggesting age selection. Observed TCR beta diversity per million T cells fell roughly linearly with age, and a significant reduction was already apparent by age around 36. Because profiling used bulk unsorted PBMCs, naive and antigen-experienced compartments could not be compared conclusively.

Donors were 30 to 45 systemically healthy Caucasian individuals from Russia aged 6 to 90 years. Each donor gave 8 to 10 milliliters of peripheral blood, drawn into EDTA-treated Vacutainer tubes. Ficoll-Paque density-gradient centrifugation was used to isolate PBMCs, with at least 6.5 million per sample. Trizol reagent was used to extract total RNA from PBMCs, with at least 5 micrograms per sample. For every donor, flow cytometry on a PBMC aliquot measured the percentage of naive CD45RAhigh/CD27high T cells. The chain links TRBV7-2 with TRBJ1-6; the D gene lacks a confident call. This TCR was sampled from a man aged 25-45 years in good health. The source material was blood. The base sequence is TGTGCCAGCAGCTTAAATCCTAATTCACCCCTCCACTTT. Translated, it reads CASSLNPNSPLHF.